This paragraph covers one T cell receptor (beta chain) sequence. These data originate in a study of blood T cell repertoires in COVID-19. Overall study: Sources were T cells, B-cell-depleted T cells, or PBMCs; the material itself was cDNA or gDNA.

Trimming removed 0 bases from V and 5 bases from J; junction bases left unmatched: 6. In germline, CDR1 is LGHNA, CDR2 YNFKEQ. This CDR3 spans 16 amino acids. Assay: immunoSEQ multiplex PCR; the TCRdb copy retains only in-frame clones and omits some. Seen here are around 140,000 clones, about three quarters observed once, and the top ten hold roughly 9%. Sequencing was performed on peripheral blood. The gene calls are TRBV4-2 and TRBJ2-5; the match to TRBD2 covers 10 bases. The sequence was collected from a woman aged 45 to 65 with active or convalescent COVID-19. CDR3 protein: CASSQEERGGEETQYF. As DNA, the CDR3 is TGTGCCAGCAGCCAAGAAGAGCGGGGGGGCGAGGAGACCCAGTACTTC.